This T cell receptor (beta chain) originates from a study of blood T cell repertoires in COVID-19 (dated by TCRdb to between 2020 and 2021). About the study as a whole: The collaborator samples originated in the United States, Italy and Spain and spanned the acute and convalescent phases of COVID-19. The prospective study material was composed of cDNA or gDNA derived from T cells, B-cell-depleted T cells, or PBMCs. Subjects who had been exposed to COVID-19, were actively infected with it, or had recovered from it provided the deeply sampled blood TCRbeta repertoires that made up the dataset. The repertoires were released in a freely available public database intended as a resource for research on the immune response to SARS-CoV-2. The samples were drawn from the first 160 participants of the ongoing ImmuneRACE study and from over a thousand subjects provided by 6 global collaborators. Nearly every sample came with metadata listing a de-identified subject ID, COVID-19 status, age in years and sex. Where HLA class I and class II types were available, the types were taken from metadata supplied by the sample provider, not from assay-based typing.

The investigation overall reported the following: The amount of clinical and demographic metadata varied by source and participant and was provided uncurated.

In Seattle, one collaborating source enrolled patients while the infection was active and tracked those patients longitudinally over the course of disease. Each collaborating institution followed its own protocols to collect whole blood in K2EDTA tubes. Collaborator samples were shipped for TCRbeta analysis as frozen whole blood, isolated PBMCs, or DNA extracted from either sample type. The junction shows trimming of 2 bases on V and 7 bases on J, and the gene matches do not reach 6 bases of it. The CDR3 starts with the cysteine, ends with the phenylalanine, and has 15 residues. The read is trimmed to its CDR3 DNA, 45 bases read in frame from base 1. CDR1 and CDR2 are drawn from the germline V gene: SGHRS, YFSETQ. With regard to this clone: Its antigen has not been determined. No qualities accompany the bases; no much larger clone lies one base away.

The immunoSEQ Assay, a bias-controlled multiplex PCR, was used to amplify TCRbeta CDR3 regions from genomic DNA. The original pipeline was this. The number of nucleated cells in each sample was estimated from the amplification of reference gene primers within the assay. To quantify the absolute abundance of each unique TCRbeta CDR3 rearrangement, sequence reads were collapsed and filtered. For each sample, productive Simpson clonality was calculated as the square root of Simpson's diversity index across productive rearrangements. This immuneACCESS table, as held by TCRdb, lists in-frame sequences with V and J called but not all clones. Of the missing ones, under half trace to an unresolved V gene in checked studies; the others have no known cause. From that table come the V and J calls and clone size; the DNA was used to work out D and trimming. This sample gives about 410,000 clones in total; around 89% of them show up just once. The ten biggest clones cover roughly 1.6% of the sample.

The receptor was derived from a woman between 40 and 55 years old with COVID-19, enrolled during active disease. The chain joins TRBV5-1 to TRBJ2-1, and TRBD2 aligns with 10 junction nucleotides. The source material was peripheral blood. The DNA reads TGCGCCAGCAGCTTTCTAGCGGGAGAAGAGAATGAGCAGTTCTTC. Its product reads: CASSFLAGEENEQFF.